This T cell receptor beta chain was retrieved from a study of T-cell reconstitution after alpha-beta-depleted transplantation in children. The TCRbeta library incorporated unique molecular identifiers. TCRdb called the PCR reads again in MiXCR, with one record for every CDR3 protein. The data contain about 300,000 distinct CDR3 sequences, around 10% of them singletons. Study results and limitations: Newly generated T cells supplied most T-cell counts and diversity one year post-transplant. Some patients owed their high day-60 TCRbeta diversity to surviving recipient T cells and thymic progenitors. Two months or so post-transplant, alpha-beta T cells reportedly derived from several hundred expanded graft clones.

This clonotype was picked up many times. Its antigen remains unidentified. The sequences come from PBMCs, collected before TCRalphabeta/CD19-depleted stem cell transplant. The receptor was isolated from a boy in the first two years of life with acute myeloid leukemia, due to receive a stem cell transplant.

The CDR3 is CASSVEGGTGYYSGANVLTF. CDR3 in DNA: TGTGCCAGCAGTGTTGAGGGAGGGACAGGGTATTACTCTGGGGCCAACGTCCTGACTTTC. The chain has TRBV2 and TRBJ2-6, with 9 bases matching TRBD1. The V gene end was trimmed by 4 bases and the J gene end by 0 bases; junction bases not matched to a gene: 13. This CDR3 is built from 20 residues. Germline V gives CDR1 SNHLY, CDR2 FYNNEI.